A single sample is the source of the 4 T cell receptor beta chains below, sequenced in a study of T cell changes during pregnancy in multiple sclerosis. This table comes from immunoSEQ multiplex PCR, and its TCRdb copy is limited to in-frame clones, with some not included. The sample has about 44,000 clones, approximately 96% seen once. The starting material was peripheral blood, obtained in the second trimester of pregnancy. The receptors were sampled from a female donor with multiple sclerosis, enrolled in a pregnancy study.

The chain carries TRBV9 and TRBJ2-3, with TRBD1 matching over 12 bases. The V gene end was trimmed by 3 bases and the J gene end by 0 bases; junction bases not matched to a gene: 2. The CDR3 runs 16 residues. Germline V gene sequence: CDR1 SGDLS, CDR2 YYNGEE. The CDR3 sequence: CASSGDRGLSTDTQYF. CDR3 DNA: TGTGCCAGCAGCGGGGACAGGGGGCTTAGCACAGATACGCAGTATTTT.

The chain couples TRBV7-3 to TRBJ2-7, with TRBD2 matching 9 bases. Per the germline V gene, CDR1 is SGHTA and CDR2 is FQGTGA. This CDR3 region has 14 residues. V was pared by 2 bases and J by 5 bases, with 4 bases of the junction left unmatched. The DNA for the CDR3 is TGTGCCAGCAGCTTAGGCGGGGGGGCGCACGAGCAGTACTTC. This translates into CASSLGGGAHEQYF.

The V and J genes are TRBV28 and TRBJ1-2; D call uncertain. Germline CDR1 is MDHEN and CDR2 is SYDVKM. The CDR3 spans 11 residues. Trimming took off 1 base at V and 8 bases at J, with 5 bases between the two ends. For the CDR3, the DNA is TGTGCCAGCAGTTTATTGGGCGGCTACACCTTC. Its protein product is CASSLLGGYTF.

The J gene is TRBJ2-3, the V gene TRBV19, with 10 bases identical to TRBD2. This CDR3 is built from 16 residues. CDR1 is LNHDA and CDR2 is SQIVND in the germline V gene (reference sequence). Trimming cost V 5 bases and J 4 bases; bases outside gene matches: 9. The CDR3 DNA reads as TGTGCCAGTAGTGCCCAGCTAGCGGGAGATGCAGATACGCAGTATTTT. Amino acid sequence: CASSAQLAGDADTQYF.